The source of this TCR beta chain is a study of blood T cell repertoires in COVID-19. At the level of the study: Specimens from acute and convalescent COVID-19 originated in the United States, Italy and Spain. PBMCs, B-cell-depleted T cells, or T cells were the source of the cDNA or gDNA that made up the material.

Followed longitudinally, the Seattle patients had been enrolled during active infection. In the original analysis: Researchers report that nucleated cell counts were estimated from reference gene primer amplification. Data came from immunoSEQ multiplex PCR; TCRdb stores just in-frame clones and leaves some out. The V and J calls and the clone size are those of that table, but D and trimming were determined from the DNA. Of about 150,000 clones listed, 75% to 90% are singletons. CDR3 length: 16 residues. V was pared by 0 bases and J by 5 bases, with 16 bases between. Germline lookup yields CDR1 LGHNA and CDR2 YSLEER.

The J gene is TRBJ1-1, the V gene TRBV4-3, with D perhaps matching TRBD1 (5 bases). This TCR derives from a man between 18 and 29 years old with COVID-19, enrolled during active disease. The sample consisted of peripheral blood. The CDR3 DNA follows: TGCGCCAGCAGCCAAGATCCGGGGGGAACCCTTACTGAAGCTTTCTTT. Its translation is CASSQDPGGTLTEAFF.